The clone carrying this T cell receptor (beta chain) was found once. Its antigen is as yet unknown. The data were taken from a study of cytomegalovirus exposure and HLA in healthy donors. Germline V lookup: CDR1 SEHNR, CDR2 FQNEAQ (reference sequence). There are 15 residues in the CDR3. The V segment lost 5 bases and the J segment 9 bases; nucleotides outside the gene matches: 8. The PCR contained 60 Vbeta and 13 Jbeta primers. Clones were read by immunoSEQ multiplex PCR, and TCRdb kept only the in-frame ones, dropping some. Here the sample spans 150,000 or so clones, approximately 80% being singletons. Findings and limits, study-wide: A later analysis, which compared TCR beta chains of equal frequency, found the HLA-associated ones more clonally expanded. Further analysis was carried out later, and it showed several of the most significant clusters appearing linked to common viral pathogens. Most TCR sequences proved rare, with some public TCRs found in many donors.

The receptor was derived from a man younger than 40 in good health and CMV-seropositive. V usage is TRBV7-9 and J usage is TRBJ2-1; 12 bases line up with TRBD2. Material for sequencing was PBMCs. CDR3 amino acids: CASSMTSGSWGEQFF. DNA of the CDR3: TGTGCCAGCAGCATGACTAGCGGGAGTTGGGGTGAGCAGTTCTTC.